Listed below are T cell receptor beta chains from one sample, sequenced in a study of CD8+ T cells in alopecia areata. Libraries were prepared by immunoSEQ multiplex PCR; TCRdb keeps only in-frame clonotypes and omits some of them. The table has fewer than 100,000 clones, 50% to 75% seen once; the top ten hold about a sixth. This material consisted of CD8+ T cells sorted from blood, taken at week 4, from a patient treated with tofacitinib. Receptor source: a human donor with alopecia areata. CDR3s include the opening cysteine and the closing phenylalanine or tryptophan. A D gene is named only where the DNA matches it firmly. Not every row has a clone size; where given, it reads once, few, many or a size class.

TRBV29-1	-	-	TRBJ1-2	TGCAGCGTATCGGACAGCGCCAACTATGGCTACACCTTC	CSVSDSANYGYTF
TRBV29-1	-	-	TRBJ1-2	TGCAGCGTTGAGGGGTATGGCTACACCTTC	CSVEGYGYTF
TRBV7-9	-	-	TRBJ2-7	TGTGCCAGCACCTCTACGACGGTCCATTACGAGCAGTACTTC	CASTSTTVHYEQYF
TRBV27	-	-	TRBJ2-2	TGTGCCAGCAGCCCCCAGGGATCGGGCACCGGGGAGCTGTTTTTT	CASSPQGSGTGELFF
TRBV7-6	-	-	TRBJ2-5	TGTGCCAGCAGCTTAGTGTTAGGGGGGAGCCAAGAGACCCAGTACTTC	CASSLVLGGSQETQYF
TRBV7-2	-	-	TRBJ1-2	TGTGCCAGCAGCCCCCCTCGCGGGGGGCTTGACTATGGCTACACCTTC	CASSPPRGGLDYGYTF
TRBV27	TRBD1	-	TRBJ2-5	TGTGCCAGCAGGACAGGGGGCTCCGGGGAGACCCAGTACTTC	CASRTGGSGETQYF
TRBV9	-	-	TRBJ2-3	TGTGCCAGCAGCGTAGAAGGGTTCAGCACAGATACGCAGTATTTT	CASSVEGFSTDTQYF
TRBV4-3	TRBD2	-	TRBJ2-1	TGCGCCAGCAGCCAAGACCGACTAGCGGGAGGGGGGAATGAGCAGTTCTTC	CASSQDRLAGGGNEQFF
TRBV7-9	-	few	TRBJ1-5	TGTGCCAGCAGCTTAGCGGGGGGCCGGGACAACAATCAGCCCCAGCATTTT	CASSLAGGRDNNQPQHF
TRBV4-1	TRBD2	few	TRBJ2-1	TGCGCCAGCAGCCAAGAAGAGCGGGGGACCTACAATGAGCAGTTCTTC	CASSQEERGTYNEQFF
TRBV9	-	few	TRBJ2-5	TGTGCCAGCAGCCTAGGAGAGACCCAGTACTTC	CASSLGETQYF
TRBV30	TRBD1	-	TRBJ1-5	TGTGCCTGGAGTTCTGGGACAGGAAACAATCAGCCCCAGCATTTT	CAWSSGTGNNQPQHF
TRBV9	-	-	TRBJ2-7	TGTGCCAGCAGCGCAGAGAGGGCTCTATCCTACGAGCAGTACTTC	CASSAERALSYEQYF
TRBV5-6	TRBD2	-	TRBJ2-1	TGTGCCAGCAGCTCCGGACTAGCGGGGTACAATGAGCAGTTCTTC	CASSSGLAGYNEQFF
TRBV9	-	-	TRBJ1-2	TGTGCCAGCAGCCCCGGGGTCACGGCGCAGGGCTACACCTTC	CASSPGVTAQGYTF
TRBV5-6	-	-	TRBJ1-1	TGTGCCAGCAGCTTTGGTCAGGGCACTGAAGCTTTCTTT	CASSFGQGTEAFF
TRBV6-5	-	-	TRBJ1-2	TGTGCCAGCAGCCCCGACGGGTATCAGAGCTATGGCTACACCTTC	CASSPDGYQSYGYTF